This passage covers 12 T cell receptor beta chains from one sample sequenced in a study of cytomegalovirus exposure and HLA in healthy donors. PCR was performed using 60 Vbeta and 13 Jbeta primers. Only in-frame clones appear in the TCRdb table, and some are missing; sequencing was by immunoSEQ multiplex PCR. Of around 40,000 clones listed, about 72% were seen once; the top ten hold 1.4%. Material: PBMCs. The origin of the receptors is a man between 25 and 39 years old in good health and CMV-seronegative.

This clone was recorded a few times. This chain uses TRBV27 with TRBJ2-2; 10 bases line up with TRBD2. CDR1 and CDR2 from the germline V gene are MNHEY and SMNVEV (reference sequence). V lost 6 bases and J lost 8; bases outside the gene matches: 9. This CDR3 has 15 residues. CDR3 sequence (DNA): TGTGCCAGCAGCCCCGTGCTAGCGGGAGTTGGGGAGCTGTTTTTT. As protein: CASSPVLAGVGELFF.

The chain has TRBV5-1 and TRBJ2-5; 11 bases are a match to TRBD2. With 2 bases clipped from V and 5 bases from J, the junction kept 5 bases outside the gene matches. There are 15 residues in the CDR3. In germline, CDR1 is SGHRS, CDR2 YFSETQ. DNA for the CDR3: TGCGCCAGCAGCTTCACTAGCGGGAGCCGGGAGACCCAGTACTTC. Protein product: CASSFTSGSRETQYF.

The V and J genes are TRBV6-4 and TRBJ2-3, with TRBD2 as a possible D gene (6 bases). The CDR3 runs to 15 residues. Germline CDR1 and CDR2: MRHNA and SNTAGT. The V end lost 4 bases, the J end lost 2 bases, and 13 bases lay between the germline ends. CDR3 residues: CASSGSLASTDTQYF. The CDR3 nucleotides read TGTGCCAGCAGTGGGTCACTAGCCTCCACAGATACGCAGTATTTT.

The CDR3, as DNA: TGTGCCAGCACAGGGATCGAGCAAGGCCAGGACGAGCAGTACTTC. Translation: CASTGIEQGQDEQYF. V and J are TRBV19 and TRBJ2-7, with D tentatively TRBD1 (6 bases). Trimming stripped 9 bases from V and 5 bases from J, with 23 bases between. This CDR3 has 15 amino acids. Per germline, CDR1 LNHDA and CDR2 SQIVND (reference sequence).

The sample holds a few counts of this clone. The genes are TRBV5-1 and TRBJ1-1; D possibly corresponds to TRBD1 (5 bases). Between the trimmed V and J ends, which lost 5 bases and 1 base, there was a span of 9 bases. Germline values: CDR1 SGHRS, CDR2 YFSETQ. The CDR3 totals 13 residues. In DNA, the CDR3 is TGCGCCAGCAGACAGGACCAGAACACTGAAGCTTTCTTT. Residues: CASRQDQNTEAFF. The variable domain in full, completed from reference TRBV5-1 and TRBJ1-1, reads KAGVTQTPRYLIKTRGQQVTLSCSPISGHRSVSWYQQTPGQGLQFLFEYFSETQRNKGNFPGRFSGRQFSNSRSEMNVSTLELGDSALYLCASRQDQNTEAFFGQGTRLTVV.

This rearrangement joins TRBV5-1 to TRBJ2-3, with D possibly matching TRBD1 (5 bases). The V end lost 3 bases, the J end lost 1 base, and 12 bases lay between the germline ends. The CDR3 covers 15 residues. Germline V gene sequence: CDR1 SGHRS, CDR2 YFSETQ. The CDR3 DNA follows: TGCGCCAGCAGCTCGTGGACAAAGGGCACAGATACGCAGTATTTT. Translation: CASSSWTKGTDTQYF.

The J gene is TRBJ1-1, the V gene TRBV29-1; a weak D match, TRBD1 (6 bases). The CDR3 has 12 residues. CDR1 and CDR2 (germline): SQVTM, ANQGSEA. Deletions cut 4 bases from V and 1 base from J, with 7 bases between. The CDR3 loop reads CSVVTGNTEAFF. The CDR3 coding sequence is TGCAGCGTTGTGACAGGGAACACTGAAGCTTTCTTT.

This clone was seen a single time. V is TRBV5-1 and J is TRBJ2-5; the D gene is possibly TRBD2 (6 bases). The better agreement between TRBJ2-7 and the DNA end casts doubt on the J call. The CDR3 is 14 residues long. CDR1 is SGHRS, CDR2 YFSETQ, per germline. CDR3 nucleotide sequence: TGCGCCAGCAGCTTCGGGGACTTTTCCTACGAGCAGTACTTC. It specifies CASSFGDFSYEQYF.

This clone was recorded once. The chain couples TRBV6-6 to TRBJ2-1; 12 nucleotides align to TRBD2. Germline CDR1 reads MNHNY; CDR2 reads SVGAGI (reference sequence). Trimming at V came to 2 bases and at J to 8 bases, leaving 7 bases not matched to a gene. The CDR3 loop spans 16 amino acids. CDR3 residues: CASSYVPSGRVDEQFF. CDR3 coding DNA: TGTGCCAGCAGTTACGTGCCTAGCGGGAGGGTCGATGAGCAGTTCTTC.

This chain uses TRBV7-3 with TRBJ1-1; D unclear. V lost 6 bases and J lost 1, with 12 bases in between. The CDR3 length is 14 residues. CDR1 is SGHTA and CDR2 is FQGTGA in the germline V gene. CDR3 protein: CASSSSAGNTEAFF. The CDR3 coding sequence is TGTGCCAGCAGTTCCTCGGCAGGGAACACTGAAGCTTTCTTT.

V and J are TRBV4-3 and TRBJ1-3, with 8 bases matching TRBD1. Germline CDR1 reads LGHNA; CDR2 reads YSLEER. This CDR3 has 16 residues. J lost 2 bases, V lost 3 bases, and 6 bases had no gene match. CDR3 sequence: CASSHLQGETGNTIYF. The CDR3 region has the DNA TGCGCCAGCAGCCACCTACAGGGGGAAACTGGAAACACCATATATTTT.

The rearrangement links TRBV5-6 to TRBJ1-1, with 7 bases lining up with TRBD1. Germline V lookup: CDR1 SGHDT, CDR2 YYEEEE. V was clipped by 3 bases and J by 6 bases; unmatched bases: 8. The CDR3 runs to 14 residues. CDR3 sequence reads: CASSSRDRVPEAFF. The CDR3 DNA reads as TGTGCCAGCAGCTCCAGAGACAGGGTCCCTGAAGCTTTCTTT.